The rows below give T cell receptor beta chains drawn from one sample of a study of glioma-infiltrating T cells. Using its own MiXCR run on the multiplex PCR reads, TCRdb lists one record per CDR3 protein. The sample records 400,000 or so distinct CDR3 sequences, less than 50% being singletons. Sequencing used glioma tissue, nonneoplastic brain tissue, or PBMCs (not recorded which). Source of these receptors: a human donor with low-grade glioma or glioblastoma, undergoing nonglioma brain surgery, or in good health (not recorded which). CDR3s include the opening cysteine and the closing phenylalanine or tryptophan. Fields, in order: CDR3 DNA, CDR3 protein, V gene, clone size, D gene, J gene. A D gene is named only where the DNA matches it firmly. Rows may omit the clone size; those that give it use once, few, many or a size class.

CDR3nt: TGCGCCAGCAGCCACCCGGGACTAGCGGGAGTGAATGAGCAGTTCTTC
CDR3aa: CASSHPGLAGVNEQFF
v_gene: TRBV4-1
abundance: .
d_gene: TRBD2
j_gene: TRBJ2-1

CDR3nt: TGTGCCAGCAGCCCCCCGGACAGCCCCTACCAAGAGACCCAGTACTTC
CDR3aa: CASSPPDSPYQETQYF
v_gene: TRBV7-9
abundance: .
d_gene: .
j_gene: TRBJ2-5

CDR3nt: TGTGCCAGCAGCTTTAGGGGGCGCTCTGAAGCTTTCTTT
CDR3aa: CASSFRGRSEAFF
v_gene: TRBV5-5
abundance: .
d_gene: TRBD1
j_gene: TRBJ1-1

CDR3nt: TGTGCCAGCAGCAACCGCTACGATGAGCAGTTCTTC
CDR3aa: CASSNRYDEQFF
v_gene: TRBV3-1
abundance: .
d_gene: .
j_gene: TRBJ2-1

CDR3nt: TGCGCCAGCAGCTTGGATCCTAGCGTCAACGCAGATACGCAGTATTTT
CDR3aa: CASSLDPSVNADTQYF
v_gene: TRBV5-1
abundance: few
d_gene: .
j_gene: TRBJ2-3

CDR3nt: TGCAGCGGACGGCGGGAGGGCCCCGATACGCAGTATTTT
CDR3aa: CSGRREGPDTQYF
v_gene: TRBV20-1
abundance: .
d_gene: TRBD2
j_gene: TRBJ2-3

CDR3nt: TGCAGCGCCGGACAGGGTAACACAGATACGCAGTATTTT
CDR3aa: CSAGQGNTDTQYF
v_gene: TRBV29-1
abundance: .
d_gene: TRBD1
j_gene: TRBJ2-3

CDR3nt: TGCAGTGCTTTCCACTCTAGCGGGAGGGCCTACGAGCAGTACTTC
CDR3aa: CSAFHSSGRAYEQYF
v_gene: TRBV20-1
abundance: .
d_gene: TRBD2
j_gene: TRBJ2-7

CDR3nt: TGTGCCAGCAGCTTCTTGGCTAGCGGGCCTAGCGAGCAGTACTTC
CDR3aa: CASSFLASGPSEQYF
v_gene: TRBV7-3
abundance: few
d_gene: TRBD2
j_gene: TRBJ2-7

CDR3nt: TGCAGTGCTAGAGTGATAGGTCGGGTGAGCAATCAGCCCCAGTATTTT
CDR3aa: CSARVIGRVSNQPQYF
v_gene: TRBV20-1
abundance: .
d_gene: .
j_gene: TRBJ2-3

CDR3nt: TGTGCCAGCAGTCCGACCCGACAGATGGGGCAGTATTTT
CDR3aa: CASSPTRQMGQYF
v_gene: TRBV27
abundance: many
d_gene: .
j_gene: TRBJ2-3

CDR3nt: TGTGCCAGCAGTGACGTGCCGACGAGCTCCTACAATGAGCAGTTCTTC
CDR3aa: CASSDVPTSSYNEQFF
v_gene: TRBV6-4
abundance: .
d_gene: .
j_gene: TRBJ2-1

CDR3nt: TGTGCCAGCTCCCCGGGGGTTTTTGCGAATGAGCAGTTCTTC
CDR3aa: CASSPGVFANEQFF
v_gene: TRBV6-1
abundance: many
d_gene: .
j_gene: TRBJ2-1

CDR3nt: TGTGCCACCAGTGATTCGTGGTCGGCGGGACGCTCCTACAATGAGCAGTTCTTC
CDR3aa: CATSDSWSAGRSYNEQFF
v_gene: TRBV24-1
abundance: .
d_gene: .
j_gene: TRBJ2-1

CDR3nt: TGTGCCAGCAGTTTATTGGGGGCCGTGGGCAATGAGCAGTTCTTC
CDR3aa: CASSLLGAVGNEQFF
v_gene: TRBV27
abundance: many
d_gene: .
j_gene: TRBJ2-1

CDR3nt: TGTGCCAGCAGTTTAACTGGGGGGCTCGAGCAGTACTTC
CDR3aa: CASSLTGGLEQYF
v_gene: TRBV12-3/TRBV12-4
abundance: .
d_gene: .
j_gene: TRBJ2-7

CDR3nt: TGTGTCATAATTCGACAGTGGACCCATACTAACTATGGCTACACCTTC
CDR3aa: CVIIRQWTHTNYGYTF
v_gene: TRBV27
abundance: .
d_gene: .
j_gene: TRBJ1-2

CDR3nt: TGTGCCAGCAGCCAAAGGCTAGACGGGAGGGGATTCGGGGCCAACGTCCTGACTTTC
CDR3aa: CASSQRLDGRGFGANVLTF
v_gene: TRBV14
abundance: .
d_gene: TRBD2
j_gene: TRBJ2-6

CDR3nt: TGTGCCAGCCGTCACTTAGGATTGCCCTACGAGCAGTACTTC
CDR3aa: CASRHLGLPYEQYF
v_gene: TRBV28
abundance: .
d_gene: .
j_gene: TRBJ2-7

CDR3nt: TGCAGTGCTAGAGAAGACGGGAGAGCCAATGAGCAGTTCTTC
CDR3aa: CSAREDGRANEQFF
v_gene: TRBV20-1
abundance: .
d_gene: .
j_gene: TRBJ2-1

CDR3nt: TGTGCCAGCAGTTCACGACAGTTCGCTAATAGCAATCAGCCCCAGCATTTT
CDR3aa: CASSSRQFANSNQPQHF
v_gene: TRBV27
abundance: many
d_gene: .
j_gene: TRBJ1-5

CDR3nt: TGCGCCAGCAGCCAAGATCAGAACCAGCCCCAGCATTTT
CDR3aa: CASSQDQNQPQHF
v_gene: TRBV4-3
abundance: few
d_gene: .
j_gene: TRBJ1-5

CDR3nt: TGTGCCAGCAGACCTTGGCCAAACACCGGGGAGCTGTTTTTT
CDR3aa: CASRPWPNTGELFF
v_gene: TRBV28
abundance: .
d_gene: .
j_gene: TRBJ2-2

CDR3nt: TGTGCCAGCAGCCTATCGAGGTCCTTGGATGAGCAGTTCTTC
CDR3aa: CASSLSRSLDEQFF
v_gene: TRBV7-3
abundance: .
d_gene: .
j_gene: TRBJ2-1

CDR3nt: TGTGCCAGCAGCTTAGTTCCAGGGGGGAATGGCTACACCTTC
CDR3aa: CASSLVPGGNGYTF
v_gene: TRBV7-2
abundance: few
d_gene: TRBD1
j_gene: TRBJ1-2

CDR3nt: TGTGCCAGCAGCTTAGAATCCACGGACATGAGCGAGCAGTACTTC
CDR3aa: CASSLESTDMSEQYF
v_gene: TRBV11-1
abundance: .
d_gene: .
j_gene: TRBJ2-7

CDR3nt: TGTGCCAGCAGTTACCGAGGGGGCGCCTCTGGAAACACCATATATTTT
CDR3aa: CASSYRGGASGNTIYF
v_gene: TRBV6-5
abundance: many
d_gene: TRBD1
j_gene: TRBJ1-3

CDR3nt: TGTGCCAGCAGCCAACCGGGACAGGGGGCCTCCTACAATGAGCAGTTCTTC
CDR3aa: CASSQPGQGASYNEQFF
v_gene: TRBV7-3
abundance: .
d_gene: TRBD1
j_gene: TRBJ2-1

CDR3nt: TGCGCCAGCAGCCAGGCCGGGCGGTACAATGAGCAGTTCTTC
CDR3aa: CASSQAGRYNEQFF
v_gene: TRBV4-1
abundance: .
d_gene: .
j_gene: TRBJ2-1

CDR3nt: TGTGCCAGCAGCAAACCTCTTAGCGGTACGAACACCGGGGAGCTGTTTTTT
CDR3aa: CASSKPLSGTNTGELFF
v_gene: TRBV5-4
abundance: .
d_gene: .
j_gene: TRBJ2-2

CDR3nt: TGTGCCAGCAGCCACCCTGGGACAGAGTGGAATGAGCAGTTCTTC
CDR3aa: CASSHPGTEWNEQFF
v_gene: TRBV7-9
abundance: many
d_gene: TRBD1
j_gene: TRBJ2-1

CDR3nt: TGCAGCCCCCTCAGTCCGGGGACAGATACGCAGTATTTT
CDR3aa: CSPLSPGTDTQYF
v_gene: TRBV29-1
abundance: .
d_gene: .
j_gene: TRBJ2-3

CDR3nt: TGCGCCAGCAGCCAAGAAAGCGTGGGACGTGAAGCTTTCTTT
CDR3aa: CASSQESVGREAFF
v_gene: TRBV4-1
abundance: .
d_gene: .
j_gene: TRBJ1-1

CDR3nt: TGCGCCAGCAGCCAACGCGGACTGGGGACCTCCTACGAGCAGTACTTC
CDR3aa: CASSQRGLGTSYEQYF
v_gene: TRBV4-1
abundance: once
d_gene: .
j_gene: TRBJ2-7

CDR3nt: TGCAGTGCTAGCGCCAGCGGGAGTGATACGCAGTATTTT
CDR3aa: CSASASGSDTQYF
v_gene: TRBV20-1
abundance: many
d_gene: TRBD2
j_gene: TRBJ2-3

CDR3nt: TGTGCCAGCAGCCAATCAAGGGCTCAGCCCCAGCATTTT
CDR3aa: CASSQSRAQPQHF
v_gene: TRBV16
abundance: .
d_gene: .
j_gene: TRBJ1-5

CDR3nt: TGTGCCAGCAGCTTAGCATCCAGGGGCTTAGTGGAGCAGTACTTC
CDR3aa: CASSLASRGLVEQYF
v_gene: TRBV7-2
abundance: .
d_gene: .
j_gene: TRBJ2-7

CDR3nt: TGTGCCAGCAGTCTATCATGGTACGAGCAGTACTTC
CDR3aa: CASSLSWYEQYF
v_gene: TRBV28
abundance: many
d_gene: .
j_gene: TRBJ2-7

CDR3nt: TGCAGTGCTAGAGTAACGCGGGAACCCTACGAGCAGTACTTC
CDR3aa: CSARVTREPYEQYF
v_gene: TRBV20-1
abundance: .
d_gene: .
j_gene: TRBJ2-7

CDR3nt: TGTGCCACCGGTGAGCAGTTCTTC
CDR3aa: CATGEQFF
v_gene: TRBV7-9
abundance: .
d_gene: .
j_gene: TRBJ2-1

CDR3nt: TGTGCCGGCATAAGTTATCGTATCAATCAGCCCCAGCATTTT
CDR3aa: CAGISYRINQPQHF
v_gene: TRBV28
abundance: once
d_gene: .
j_gene: TRBJ1-5

CDR3nt: TGTGCCAGCAGCTTAGGAGATTGGGACAGGGGCTACACCTTC
CDR3aa: CASSLGDWDRGYTF
v_gene: TRBV7-2
abundance: few
d_gene: TRBD1
j_gene: TRBJ1-2

CDR3nt: TGTGCCAGCGGCCCGGCAGGGTTCTCTGGAAACACCATATATTTT
CDR3aa: CASGPAGFSGNTIYF
v_gene: TRBV5-4
abundance: few
d_gene: .
j_gene: TRBJ1-3

CDR3nt: TGTGCCAGCAGTTTCTGGGATACGCAGTATTTT
CDR3aa: CASSFWDTQYF
v_gene: TRBV28
abundance: .
d_gene: .
j_gene: TRBJ2-3

CDR3nt: TGTGCCAGCAGTAAGGGACTAGCGGGAGTGAATGAGCAGTTCTTC
CDR3aa: CASSKGLAGVNEQFF
v_gene: TRBV2
abundance: few
d_gene: TRBD2
j_gene: TRBJ2-1

CDR3nt: TGTGCCAGCAGTTTACCCGTGGGGGTGAACACTGAAGCTTTCTTT
CDR3aa: CASSLPVGVNTEAFF
v_gene: TRBV28
abundance: many
d_gene: .
j_gene: TRBJ1-1

CDR3nt: TGTGCCAGCAGTCCCCACAGGTCCAGCCAAGAGACCCAGTACTTC
CDR3aa: CASSPHRSSQETQYF
v_gene: TRBV28
abundance: many
d_gene: .
j_gene: TRBJ2-5

CDR3nt: TGTGCCAGCACAATTACGGGACCACTAGCCAAAAACATTCAGTACTTC
CDR3aa: CASTITGPLAKNIQYF
v_gene: TRBV28
abundance: many
d_gene: .
j_gene: TRBJ2-4

CDR3nt: TGTGCCAGCAGTTTTCGGCAGGGGTCAGTCAATGAGCAGTTCTTC
CDR3aa: CASSFRQGSVNEQFF
v_gene: TRBV27
abundance: .
d_gene: .
j_gene: TRBJ2-1

CDR3nt: TGTGCCAGCAGTTTGGTGGAGTATGGCTACACCTTC
CDR3aa: CASSLVEYGYTF
v_gene: TRBV28
abundance: .
d_gene: .
j_gene: TRBJ1-2

CDR3nt: TGTGCCAGTAGTATAGGAGGGGTTAGCCACAATGAGCAGTTCTTC
CDR3aa: CASSIGGVSHNEQFF
v_gene: TRBV19
abundance: few
d_gene: .
j_gene: TRBJ2-1

CDR3nt: TGTGCCAGCAGCTCCCCTAGTGCGAACCAGCACCGAGATACGCAGTATTTT
CDR3aa: CASSSPSANQHRDTQYF
v_gene: TRBV7-6
abundance: many
d_gene: .
j_gene: TRBJ2-3

CDR3nt: TGCAGTGCTAGGACACCACCCGGGACTAGCAGCTACGAGCAGTACTTC
CDR3aa: CSARTPPGTSSYEQYF
v_gene: TRBV20-1
abundance: .
d_gene: TRBD2
j_gene: TRBJ2-7

CDR3nt: TGTGCCAGCAGTTACCAGGCGGGAGAGGAAACCGGGGAGCTGTTTTTT
CDR3aa: CASSYQAGEETGELFF
v_gene: TRBV6-2/TRBV6-3
abundance: .
d_gene: TRBD2
j_gene: TRBJ2-2

CDR3nt: TGTGCCATCAGTTCCGTAGCGGGAGCCTACGAGCAGTACTTC
CDR3aa: CAISSVAGAYEQYF
v_gene: TRBV10-3
abundance: .
d_gene: TRBD2
j_gene: TRBJ2-7

CDR3nt: TGCGCCAGCAGCCAAGTAAAAGGGGACGCCTACAATGAGCAGTTCTTC
CDR3aa: CASSQVKGDAYNEQFF
v_gene: TRBV4-3
abundance: .
d_gene: .
j_gene: TRBJ2-1

CDR3nt: TGCGCCAGCAGCTTGTCGACGAACGGGGAGCTGTTTTTT
CDR3aa: CASSLSTNGELFF
v_gene: TRBV5-1
abundance: .
d_gene: .
j_gene: TRBJ2-2

CDR3nt: TGTGCCAGCAGCCGACACCAAACTAATGAAAAACTGTTTTTT
CDR3aa: CASSRHQTNEKLFF
v_gene: TRBV6-1
abundance: few
d_gene: .
j_gene: TRBJ1-4

CDR3nt: TGTGCCAGCAGCCCGTCGGACAGGGATGAACTGTTTTTT
CDR3aa: CASSPSDRDELFF
v_gene: TRBV7-9
abundance: .
d_gene: TRBD1
j_gene: TRBJ1-4

CDR3nt: TGTGCCAGCAGCTTAAGACAGGGAGCCTATGGCTACACCTTC
CDR3aa: CASSLRQGAYGYTF
v_gene: TRBV7-2
abundance: few
d_gene: TRBD1
j_gene: TRBJ1-2